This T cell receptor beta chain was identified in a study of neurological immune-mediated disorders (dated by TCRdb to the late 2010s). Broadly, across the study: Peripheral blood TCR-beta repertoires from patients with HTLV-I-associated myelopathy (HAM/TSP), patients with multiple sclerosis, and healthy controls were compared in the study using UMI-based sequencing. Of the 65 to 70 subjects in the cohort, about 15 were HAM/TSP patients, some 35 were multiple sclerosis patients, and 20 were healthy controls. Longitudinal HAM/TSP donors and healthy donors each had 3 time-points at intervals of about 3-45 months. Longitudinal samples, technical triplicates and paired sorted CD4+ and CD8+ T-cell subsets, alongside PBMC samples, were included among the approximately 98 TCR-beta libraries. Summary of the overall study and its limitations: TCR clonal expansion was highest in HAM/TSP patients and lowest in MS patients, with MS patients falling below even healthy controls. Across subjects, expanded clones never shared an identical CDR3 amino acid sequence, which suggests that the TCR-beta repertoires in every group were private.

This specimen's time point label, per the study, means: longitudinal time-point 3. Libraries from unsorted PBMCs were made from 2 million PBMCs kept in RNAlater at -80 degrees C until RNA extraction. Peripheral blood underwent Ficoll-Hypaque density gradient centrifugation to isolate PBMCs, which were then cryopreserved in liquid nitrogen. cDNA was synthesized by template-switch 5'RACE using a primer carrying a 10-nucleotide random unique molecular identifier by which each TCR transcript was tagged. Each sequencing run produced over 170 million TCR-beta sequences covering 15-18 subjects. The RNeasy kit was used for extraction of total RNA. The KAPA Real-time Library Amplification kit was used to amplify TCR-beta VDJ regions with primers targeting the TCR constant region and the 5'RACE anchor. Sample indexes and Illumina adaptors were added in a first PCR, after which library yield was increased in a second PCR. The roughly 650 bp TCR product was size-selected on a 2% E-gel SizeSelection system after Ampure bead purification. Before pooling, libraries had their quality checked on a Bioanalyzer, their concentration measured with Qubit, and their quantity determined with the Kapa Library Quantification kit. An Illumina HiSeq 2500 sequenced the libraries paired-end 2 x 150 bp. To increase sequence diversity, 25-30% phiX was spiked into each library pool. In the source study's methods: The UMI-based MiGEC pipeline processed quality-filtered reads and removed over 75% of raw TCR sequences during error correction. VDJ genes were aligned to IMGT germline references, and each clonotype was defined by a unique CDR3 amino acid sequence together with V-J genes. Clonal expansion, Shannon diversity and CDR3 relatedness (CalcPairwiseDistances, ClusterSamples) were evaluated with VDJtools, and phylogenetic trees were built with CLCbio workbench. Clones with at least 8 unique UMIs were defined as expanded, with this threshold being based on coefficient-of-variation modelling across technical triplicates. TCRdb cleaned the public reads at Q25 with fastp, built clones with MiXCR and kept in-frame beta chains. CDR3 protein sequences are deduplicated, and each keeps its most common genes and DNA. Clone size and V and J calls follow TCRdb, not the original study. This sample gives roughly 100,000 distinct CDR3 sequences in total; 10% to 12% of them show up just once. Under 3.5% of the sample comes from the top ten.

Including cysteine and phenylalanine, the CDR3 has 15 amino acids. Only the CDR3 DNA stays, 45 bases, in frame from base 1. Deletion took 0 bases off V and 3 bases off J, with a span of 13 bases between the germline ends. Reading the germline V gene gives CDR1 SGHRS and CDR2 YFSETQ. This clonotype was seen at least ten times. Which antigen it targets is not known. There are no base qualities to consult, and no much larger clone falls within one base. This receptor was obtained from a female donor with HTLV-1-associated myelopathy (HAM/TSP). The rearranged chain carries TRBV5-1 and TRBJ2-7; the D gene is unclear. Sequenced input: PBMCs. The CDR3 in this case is CASSLDSGRFYEQYF. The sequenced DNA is TGCGCCAGCAGCTTGGATTCTGGCAGGTTCTACGAGCAGTACTTC.